Sequencing of this T cell receptor beta chain was carried out in a study of cytomegalovirus exposure and HLA in healthy donors. Generated by immunoSEQ multiplex PCR, the TCRdb table keeps only in-frame clones and is missing some. The sample holds some 85,000 clones, approximately 96% seen once. The sequenced material came from PBMCs. This TCR was recovered from a woman aged 18-29 years in good health and CMV-seronegative.

As DNA, the CDR3 is TGTGCCAGCTCACCCGTGGCAGGGTACGCGGATAGCAATCAGCCCCAGCATTTT. Translated, it gives CASSPVAGYADSNQPQHF. J is TRBJ1-5 and V is TRBV18, with a weak D call TRBD1 (5 bases). There are 18 residues in the CDR3. Deletions cut 3 bases from V and 0 bases from J, with 18 bases between. In germline, CDR1 is KGHSH, CDR2 LQKENI.